This section outlines one TCR beta chain sequence together with its context. Here immunoSEQ multiplex PCR was the method, and the copy in TCRdb shows in-frame clones only, minus some. The sample includes some 90,000 clones, roughly 90% seen only once; the top ten take roughly 1.4%. Deletions cut 6 bases from V and 6 bases from J, with 15 bases between. The CDR3 is 14 amino acids. In germline, CDR1 is MNHEY, CDR2 SMNVEV (reference sequence). This record comes from a study of T cell changes during pregnancy in multiple sclerosis. The chain uses TRBV27 and TRBJ2-1; D might be TRBD2 (7 bases). This sequence originates from a female donor with multiple sclerosis, enrolled in a pregnancy study. The starting material was peripheral blood, obtained in the first trimester of pregnancy. CDR3 protein: CASRGGGAGNEQFF. The CDR3 nucleotides are TGTGCCAGCAGGGGAGGGGGGGCTGGCAATGAGCAGTTCTTC.